This T cell receptor (beta chain) is drawn from a study of radiation and T cells in renal cell carcinoma. The CDR3 is made up of 13 amino acids. From germline, CDR1 is SGHNT and CDR2 YYREEE (reference sequence). With 4 bases removed from V and 4 bases from J, the gap between germline ends came to 11 bases. Noted treatment: 15 Gy SBRT to primary tumor, nephrectomy 4 weeks later. This clone was observed a few times. Other DNA sequences within the sample encode an identical CDR3. TCRdb's table, derived via immunoSEQ multiplex PCR, lists solely in-frame clones and lacks some. The sample lists 5,200 or so clones, about 60% occurring once.

The chain couples TRBV5-4 to TRBJ1-1; TRBD1 is a possible D gene (5 bases). The sequence derives from a man between 60 and 70 years old with renal cell carcinoma. The sequencing used tumor tissue, collected from a patient whose treatment included radiotherapy and nephrectomy. CDR3 sequence (DNA): TGTGCCAGCAGCCTGTCTAGGGGCACTGAAGCTTTCTTT. Translation gives CASSLSRGTEAFF.